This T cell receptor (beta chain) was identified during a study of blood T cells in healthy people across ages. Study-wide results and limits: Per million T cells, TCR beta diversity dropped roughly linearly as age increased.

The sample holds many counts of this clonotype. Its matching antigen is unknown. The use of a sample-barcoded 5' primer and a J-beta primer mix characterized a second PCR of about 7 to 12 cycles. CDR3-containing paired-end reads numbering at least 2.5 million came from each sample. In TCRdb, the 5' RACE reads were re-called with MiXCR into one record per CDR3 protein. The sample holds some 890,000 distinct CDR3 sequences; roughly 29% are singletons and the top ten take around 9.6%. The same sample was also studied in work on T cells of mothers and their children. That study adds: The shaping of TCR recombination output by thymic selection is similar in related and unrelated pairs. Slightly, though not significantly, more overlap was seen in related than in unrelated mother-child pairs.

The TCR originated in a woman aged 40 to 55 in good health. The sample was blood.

The CDR3 loop reads CAISGENYGYTF. The CDR3, as DNA: TGTGCCATCAGCGGGGAGAACTATGGCTACACCTTC. V usage is TRBV10-3 and J usage is TRBJ1-2; D uncertain. The V end lost 6 bases, the J end lost 2 bases, and 7 bases lay between the germline ends. Germline CDR1 and CDR2: ENHRY and SYGVKD. This CDR3 contains 12 residues.